This T cell receptor (beta chain) originates from a study of blood T cells in healthy people across ages. Overall study results and limits: There was no known CMV status for donors, so expanded clonotype changes were possibly confounded. Diversity figures based on one million T cells were deemed too low.

A second PCR of roughly 6 to 12 cycles used a sample-barcoded 5' primer and a J-beta primer mix. TCRdb re-called the 5' RACE reads through MiXCR, storing one row per CDR3 protein. This sample has hundreds of thousands of distinct CDR3 sequences, with about 25% found just once. Germline lookup yields CDR1 ENHRY and CDR2 SYGVKD. The J segment lost 4 bases and the V segment lost 0 bases, leaving 10 bases of the junction unmatched. The CDR3 covers 18 residues. A word on this clonotype: The antigen remains undetermined.

The same specimen was also included in a second study, on T cells of mothers and their children. That source notes: An overlap that was slightly higher, though non-significant, was seen in related mother-child pairs versus unrelated pairs.

The gene calls are TRBV10-3 and TRBJ2-5, with 11 bases aligning to TRBD2. The sample comprised blood. The clonotype originates from a boy between 2 and 15 years old in good health. The CDR3 spells CAISESVAGGPTAETQYF. CDR3 coding DNA: TGTGCCATCAGTGAGTCGGTAGCGGGGGGGCCGACTGCAGAGACCCAGTACTTC.